The 8 T cell receptor beta chains given below trace back to one sample, sequenced in a study of blood T cell repertoires in COVID-19. Data came from immunoSEQ multiplex PCR; TCRdb stores just in-frame clones and leaves some out. The sample records 150,000 to 200,000 clones, 85% to 90% being singletons. Sequenced: peripheral blood. The source is a woman in her twenties or thirties with active or convalescent COVID-19.

This clone was seen a handful of times. The V call is TRBV7-9, the J call TRBJ2-7; D is perhaps TRBD2 (5 bases). Trimming removed 5 bases from V and 8 bases from J, with 19 bases in between. The CDR3 totals 14 residues. CDR1 is SEHNR, CDR2 FQNEAQ, per germline (reference sequence). The CDR3 sequence is CASSPGNNLIQQYF. The CDR3 DNA sequence: TGTGCCAGCAGCCCGGGAAACAATCTTATCCAGCAGTACTTC.

The chain is built from TRBV19 and TRBJ1-4; D call uncertain. This CDR3 has 15 amino acids. Per the germline V gene, CDR1 is LNHDA and CDR2 is SQIVND (reference sequence). With 4 bases removed from V and 7 bases from J, the gap between germline ends came to 16 bases. CDR3 amino acids: CASSRDMAWPEKLFF. The CDR3 DNA reads as TGTGCCAGTAGTAGAGACATGGCCTGGCCTGAAAAACTGTTTTTT.

The chain has TRBV7-9 and TRBJ2-1; D ambiguous. Germline CDR1 and CDR2: SEHNR and FQNEAQ (reference sequence). V lost 1 base and J 10 bases, leaving 8 bases between the germline ends. There are 12 residues in the CDR3. CDR3 in amino acids: CASSLVAAEQFF. CDR3 in DNA: TGTGCCAGCAGCTTAGTTGCGGCGGAGCAGTTCTTC. Full variable domain (rest looked up from reference TRBV7-9 and TRBJ2-1): DTGVSQNPRHKITKRGQNVTFRCDPISEHNRLYWYRQTLGQGPEFLTYFQNEAQLEKSRLLSDRFSAERPKGSFSTLEIQRTEQGDSAMYLCASSLVAAEQFFGPGTRLTVL.

The V call is TRBV5-1, the J call TRBJ1-1; D gene ambiguous. V lost 2 bases and J lost 2, with 4 bases in between. Germline CDR1 SGHRS, CDR2 YFSETQ. CDR3 size: 12 residues. The CDR3 nucleotides are TGCGCCAGCAGCTTAACTAACACTGAAGCTTTCTTT. It codes for CASSLTNTEAFF.

The chain is built from TRBV19 and TRBJ1-5; 7 bases align to TRBD1. This CDR3 spans 15 amino acids. V lost 1 base, J lost 9 bases, and 9 bases stayed unmatched. The germline gives CDR1 LNHDA, CDR2 SQIVND (reference sequence). The CDR3 here is CASSIGDRAIRPQHF. DNA of the CDR3: TGTGCCAGTAGTATAGGGGACAGAGCGATCAGGCCCCAGCATTTT.

The chain uses TRBV7-8 and TRBJ1-5, with D possibly TRBD1 on 5 matching bases. In germline, CDR1 is SGHVS, CDR2 FQNEAQ. Trimming pared 4 bases from V and 3 bases from J, leaving 10 bases between. There are 14 residues in the CDR3. The CDR3 is CASSSDSNNQPQHF. The CDR3 DNA is TGTGCCAGCAGCTCCGACAGTAACAATCAGCCCCAGCATTTT.

The chain uses TRBV7-2 and TRBJ1-4; weak D call: TRBD1 (6 bases). Trimming removed 4 bases from V and 4 bases from J, with 10 bases in between. Germline CDR1 SGHTA, CDR2 FQGNSA. This CDR3 region has 14 residues. The CDR3 region has the DNA TGTGCCAGCAGCTCGGACAGAGTTAATGAAAAACTGTTTTTT. Translated: CASSSDRVNEKLFF.

This clone was recorded only once. The chain carries TRBV19 and TRBJ2-1, with 12 bases lining up with TRBD2. CDR3 size: 15 residues. Germline lookup yields CDR1 LNHDA and CDR2 SQIVND (reference sequence). V shed 4 bases and J 5 bases; nucleotides not matched to a gene: 3. CDR3 amino acids: CASSTPSGRDNEQFF. The CDR3 nucleotides are TGTGCCAGTAGTACCCCTAGCGGGAGGGACAATGAGCAGTTCTTC.